The entry that follows covers one TCR beta chain sequence. Its antigen is undetermined. These data come from a study of T cells expressing NK-cell markers. Study overall: Sorted T-cell subsets CD3+CD56+NKG2C+, CD3+CD56+NKG2C- and CD3+CD56-NKG2C+ were TCR beta-sequenced.

Whole-study findings and limits: It remained uncertain whether the expanded NKG2C+ T cell clones were specific for HCMV antigens.

Germline assignment: CDR1 PRHDT and CDR2 FYEKMQ (reference sequence). The CDR3 sequence is 16 residues long. The authors generated TCR beta cDNA through 5'RACE template switching with UMIs. TCRdb reprocessed the 5' RACE reads and reports one entry per CDR3 protein, with no DNA. The listing contains roughly 450,000 distinct CDR3 sequences. This TCR was recovered from a woman in her forties or fifties in good health. Sequencing used blood T cells: a sorted CD56 or NKG2C T cell subset, CD4+ or CD8+ T cells, or bulk PBMC T cells (not recorded which). This chain links TRBV13 with TRBJ2-1; the TRBD1 assignment by TCRdb is unverifiable without DNA. CDR3 in amino acids: CASSHVPGTNIYEQFF.